Shown below are 21 T cell receptor beta chains from a single sample sequenced in a study of T cells in Graves' hyperthyroidism and ophthalmopathy. There were TCR beta CDR3 regions amplified from RNA transcripts. The HTBI primer set drove a first-round RT-PCR of the TCR CDR3. One entry per CDR3 protein, called by TCRdb with MiXCR from the multiplex PCR reads. The top ten hold less than 35% of the sample, which has hundreds of thousands of distinct CDR3 sequences, just over 35% seen once. Sequenced input: blood. The source is a middle-aged woman with Graves' hyperthyroidism.

Concerning this clonotype: Compared with germline, one end of the junction differs, possibly owing to a read error. The chain is built from TRBV28 and TRBJ2-7; 7 bases align to TRBD2. CDR1 is MDHEN, CDR2 SYDVKM, per germline. This CDR3 contains 14 residues. This CDR3 reads CANSLKAGYYEQYF. DNA for the CDR3: TGTGCCAACAGTTTAAAAGCGGGATACTACGAGCAGTACTTC.

The chain is built from TRBV6-1 and TRBJ2-5, with TRBD2 matching over 10 bases. V shed 6 bases, J shed 5 bases, and the junction held 6 bases outside the gene matches. The length of the CDR3 is 14 residues. Germline CDR1 and CDR2: MNHNS and SASEGT. CDR3: CASRPGLALETQYF. As DNA, the CDR3 is TGTGCCAGCAGACCGGGACTAGCGTTGGAGACCCAGTACTTC.

As to this clonotype: A read error may be the cause here, since a much bigger clone is one base away. This sequence joins TRBV10-3 and TRBJ1-1; D ambiguous. Germline CDR1 is ENHRY and CDR2 is SYGVKD. V was cut by 5 bases and J by 0 bases, with 7 bases left in between. The CDR3 loop spans 13 amino acids. As DNA, the CDR3 is TGTGCCATCAGTCGGTTTATGAACACTGAAGCTTTCTTT. Translating gives CAISRFMNTEAFF.

This clonotype was counted ten times or more. V gene TRBV19 combines with J gene TRBJ1-5; D is perhaps TRBD1 (5 bases). Germline V gene lookup returns CDR1 LNHDA and CDR2 SQIVND (reference sequence). Trimming removed 5 bases from V and 2 bases from J, with 13 bases in between. The CDR3 contains 15 residues. The CDR3 sequence is CASSGTPLGNQPQHF. The CDR3 DNA reads as TGTGCCAGTAGTGGGACTCCCCTCGGCAATCAGCCCCAGCATTTT.

The chain combines TRBV20-1 with TRBJ1-5; 7 bases are a match to TRBD1. V lost 5 bases to trimming and J lost 4 bases; unmatched junction nucleotides: 5. CDR1 and CDR2 (germline): DFQATT, SNEGSKA (reference sequence). This CDR3 contains 13 residues. CDR3 nucleotide sequence: TGCAGTGCTTTCGGGACAGCTAATCAGCCCCAGCATTTT. Its protein product is CSAFGTANQPQHF.

This chain joins TRBV7-8 and TRBJ2-2, with a possible D match to TRBD1 (6 bases). Per the germline V gene, CDR1 is SGHVS and CDR2 is FQNEAQ. This CDR3 comprises 14 residues. V was trimmed by 10 bases and J by 1 base, leaving 13 bases between them. CDR3 DNA sequence: TGTGCCACCCTCCTGACAGGGAACACCGGGGAGCTGTTTTTT. Its translation is CATLLTGNTGELFF.

The rearrangement uses TRBV6-6 and TRBJ1-5, with 9 bases matching TRBD1. Trimming took 10 bases from V and 2 from J; bases not matched to a gene: 6. The CDR3 extends over 14 amino acids. Germline V gene sequence: CDR1 MNHNY, CDR2 SVGAGI (reference sequence). CDR3 amino acids: CATKGTGRNQPQHF. CDR3 bases: TGTGCCACCAAAGGGACAGGGCGCAATCAGCCCCAGCATTTT.

This chain joins TRBV4-3 and TRBJ1-2; D is perhaps TRBD1 (5 bases). The germline V gene encodes CDR1 LGHNA and CDR2 YSLEER. V gave up 2 bases and J gave up 2 bases, with 12 bases separating them. This CDR3 comprises 15 residues. The CDR3 loop is CASSQSTTVNYGYTF. In DNA, the CDR3 is TGCGCCAGCAGCCAAAGTACGACAGTAAACTATGGCTACACCTTC.

CDR3 loop: CASSSGTGGDNSPLHF. CDR3 DNA: TGTGCCAGCAGTTCCGGGACAGGGGGGGATAATTCACCCCTCCACTTT. The V call is TRBV12-3 or TRBV12-4, the J call TRBJ1-6; 11 positions match TRBD1. CDR3 size: 16 residues. Unmatched junction bases numbered 4, after V lost 4 bases and J lost 5 bases.

This clonotype was detected only a few times. The DNA for the CDR3 is TGTGCCAGCAGCTTAGCACTGACGAGTTACTACACCTTC. It is translated as CASSLALTSYYTF. The chain couples TRBV11-2 to TRBJ1-2; D call uncertain. The CDR3 runs 13 residues. Germline V lookup: CDR1 SGHAT, CDR2 FQNNGV. The V end lost 1 base, the J end lost 10 bases, and 13 bases lay between the germline ends.

This clonotype was observed at least ten times. This chain joins TRBV25-1 and TRBJ1-1, with D hard to call. Trimming pared 3 bases from V and 1 base from J, leaving 15 bases between. The CDR3 contains 16 residues. Germline CDR1 is MGHDK and CDR2 is SYGVNS. Written as DNA, the CDR3 is TGTGCCAGCAGTGATAATCCGGGAGGGCGGAACACTGAAGCTTTCTTT. Its protein product is CASSDNPGGRNTEAFF.

The chain recombines TRBV12-3 or TRBV12-4 with TRBJ1-3; TRBD1 agrees at 9 bases. The CDR3 is 14 amino acids. The trim removed 5 bases at V and 4 bases at J, leaving 3 bases unmatched. CDR3 in DNA: TGTGCCAGCAGTACAGGGGGCCTCGGAAACACCATATATTTT. Translated, it gives CASSTGGLGNTIYF.

The chain is built from TRBV20-1 and TRBJ1-2; 9 bases are a match to TRBD1. Unmatched junction bases numbered 5, after V lost 2 bases and J lost 7 bases. The CDR3 is made up of 13 amino acids. CDR1 is DFQATT and CDR2 is SNEGSKA in the germline V gene (reference sequence). CDR3 nucleotide sequence: TGCAGTGCTAGATCGGGACAGGGACCTGGCTACACCTTC. This sequence encodes CSARSGQGPGYTF.

This clonotype came up once. The rearrangement uses TRBV10-2 and TRBJ1-4; weak D call: TRBD1 (5 bases). The CDR3 extends over 13 amino acids. CDR1 is WSHSY and CDR2 is SAAADI in the germline V gene. The CDR3 sequence: CAARAGNNEKLFF. The CDR3 DNA reads TGCGCAGCACGGGCAGGGAATAATGAAAAACTGTTTTTT.

Points on this clonotype: This could be a read error, since a much larger clone is one nucleotide away. As the CDR3 is not closed by the conserved phenylalanine or tryptophan, this likely results from a read error. J is TRBJ1-2 and V is TRBV7-3, with a tentative D call TRBD1 (5 bases). The CDR3 is 13 amino acids. Germline V CDR1 and CDR2: SGHTA, FQGTGA. V gave up 3 bases and J gave up 7 bases, with 12 bases separating them. As DNA, the CDR3 is TGTGCCAGCAGCTTGGGGACCAGCGGTGGCTACACCTCC. Amino acids: CASSLGTSGGYTS.

This clonotype was seen a handful of times. V gene TRBV19 combines with J gene TRBJ1-5, with TRBD1 as a possible D gene (6 bases). CDR1 and CDR2 from the germline V gene are LNHDA and SQIVND (reference sequence). The CDR3 loop spans 16 amino acids. Trimming took 7 bases from V and 1 from J, leaving 17 bases between them. CDR3 amino acids: CASTNLGTSSNQPQHF. DNA of the CDR3: TGTGCCAGTACGAATTTGGGGACAAGCAGCAATCAGCCCCAGCATTTT. The full variable domain, completed using reference TRBV19 and TRBJ1-5, is DGGITQSPKYLFRKEGQNVTLSCEQNLNHDAMYWYRQDPGQGLRLIYYSQIVNDFQKGDIAEGYSVSREKKESFPLTVTSAQKNPTAFYLCASTNLGTSSNQPQHFGDGTRLSIL.

This sequence joins TRBV24-1 and TRBJ1-5, with 7 bases aligning to TRBD1. The CDR3 loop spans 16 amino acids. The V gene's germline CDR1 is KGHDR and CDR2 SFDVKD. Losses at the gene ends were 5 bases for V and 4 bases for J; bases not matched to a gene: 10. CDR3 loop: CATSGSPGTDNQPQHF. The CDR3 DNA is TGTGCCACCAGTGGAAGCCCCGGGACAGATAATCAGCCCCAGCATTTT.

This clonotype was counted many times. V is TRBV19 and J is TRBJ1-1, with D unclear. The CDR3 runs 15 residues. The V gene's germline CDR1 is LNHDA and CDR2 SQIVND (reference sequence). V shed 3 bases and J shed 4 bases, with 15 bases lying between them. The CDR3 spells CASSIWPDLSTEAFF. In DNA form, the CDR3 reads TGTGCCAGTAGTATTTGGCCAGACCTTAGCACTGAAGCTTTCTTT.

The table lists this clonotype with a few counts. This chain joins TRBV19 and TRBJ2-3; D is possibly TRBD2 (5 bases). This CDR3 spans 15 amino acids. Germline CDR1 LNHDA, CDR2 SQIVND (reference sequence). V lost 6 bases to trimming and J lost 2 bases, with 15 bases between them. CDR3 bases: TGTGCCAGTAGCTCTGGGAGACTCAACACAGATACGCAGTATTTT. Protein sequence: CASSSGRLNTDTQYF.

This clonotype has a count of ten or more. J is TRBJ1-2 and V is TRBV15; 8 bases align to TRBD1. With 7 bases clipped from V and 8 bases from J, the junction kept 6 bases outside the gene matches. The CDR3 spans 12 residues. Germline CDR1 reads LNHNV; CDR2 reads YYDKDF (reference sequence). The CDR3 sequence is CATNRGDGGYTF. CDR3 nucleotide sequence: TGTGCCACCAACAGGGGGGATGGAGGCTACACCTTC.

There are many counts of this clonotype. This sequence joins TRBV12-3 or TRBV12-4 and TRBJ1-1; 7 nucleotides align to TRBD1. V lost 2 bases to trimming and J lost 3 bases; unmatched junction nucleotides: 9. There are 16 residues in the CDR3. The DNA of the CDR3 is TGTGCCAGCAGTTTAAGACAGGGCAGTTTAGACACTGAAGCTTTCTTT. Translating it yields CASSLRQGSLDTEAFF.